These 4 T cell receptor beta chains came from one sample sequenced in a study of blood T cell repertoires in COVID-19. Libraries were prepared by immunoSEQ multiplex PCR; TCRdb keeps only in-frame clonotypes and omits some of them. The sample consists of about 280,000 clones, 80% to 95% of them appearing once. Source material: PBMCs or T cells enriched from blood (not recorded which). The receptors stem from a middle-aged man who had been exposed to COVID-19.

V is TRBV4-1 and J is TRBJ2-3; D ambiguous. This CDR3 comprises 13 residues. V lost 1 base to trimming and J lost 9 bases, with 11 bases between them. CDR1 is MGHRA and CDR2 is YSYEKL in the germline V gene. The CDR3 DNA reads as TGCGCCAGCAGCCAAGCGGAGTTGGAAACGCAGTATTTT. Residues: CASSQAELETQYF.

V usage is TRBV18 and J usage is TRBJ1-6; 7 nucleotides line up with TRBD1. CDR3 length: 13 residues. With V trimmed by 3 bases and J by 9 bases, 2 bases remained unmatched. Germline V lookup: CDR1 KGHSH, CDR2 LQKENI. CDR3 residues: CASSPQGGSPLHF. Here the CDR3 DNA reads TGTGCCAGCTCACCTCAGGGGGGTTCACCCCTCCACTTT.

The V call is TRBV4-1, the J call TRBJ2-7, with 7 bases identical to TRBD1. Trimming cost V 0 bases and J 1 base; bases outside gene matches: 9. This CDR3 region has 17 residues. The germline gives CDR1 MGHRA, CDR2 YSYEKL. CDR3 sequence reads: CASSQDVIRQGSYEQYF. The CDR3 nucleotides read TGCGCCAGCAGCCAAGACGTAATTAGACAGGGATCCTACGAGCAGTACTTC.

The chain uses TRBV30 and TRBJ1-5; 10 bases match TRBD1. Germline values: CDR1 GTSNPN, CDR2 SVGIG (reference sequence). The CDR3 covers 15 residues. V gave up 0 bases and J gave up 6 bases; unmatched junction bases: 5. CDR3 DNA: TGTGCCTGGAGTGTGACAGGGGGCGCGACTCAGCCCCAGCATTTT. Translation: CAWSVTGGATQPQHF. Variable domain in full (rest from reference TRBV30 and TRBJ1-5): SQTIHQWPATLVQPVGSPLSLECTVEGTSNPNLYWYRQAAGRGLQLLFYSVGIGQISSEVPQNLSASRPQDRQFILSSKKLLLSDSGFYLCAWSVTGGATQPQHFGDGTRLSIL.